Listed below are T cell receptor beta chains from one sample, sequenced in a study of T-cell memory formation after mild COVID-19. TCRdb used MiXCR to reprocess the 5' RACE reads, holding one entry per CDR3 protein. The table has around 200,000 distinct CDR3 sequences, 10% to 13% seen once. The sequenced sample consisted of PBMCs or a T cell subset sorted from them (not recorded which). The receptors were sampled from a man between 18 and 29 years old who had mild COVID-19 (a few samples of this study predate the infection). Cell type and time point are not known. Both conserved end residues are part of each CDR3. D genes are given only for firm matches. Size is stated for part of the rows, as once, few or many counts, or as a class when the clone is expanded.

TRBJ2-1,few,.,12,TRBV11-1,CASSLQHNEQFF,TGTGCCAGCAGCTTACAGCACAATGAGCAGTTCTTC
TRBJ2-2,few,.,17,TRBV28,CASSGTYSSRSTGELFF,TGTGCCAGCAGTGGAACCTACAGTTCCCGCAGCACCGGGGAGCTGTTTTTT
TRBJ1-2,few,.,14,TRBV7-2,CASSLVSGSYGYTF,TGTGCCAGCAGCTTAGTCTCGGGGAGCTATGGCTACACCTTC
TRBJ2-3,many,TRBD2,16,TRBV4-1,CASSQDEQRGVSTQYF,TGCGCCAGCAGCCAAGACGAGCAGCGGGGGGTCTCTACGCAGTATTTT
TRBJ1-1,few,.,13,TRBV20-1,CSASRGGSTEAFF,TGCAGTGCTAGCAGGGGAGGGAGCACTGAAGCTTTCTTT
TRBJ1-5,.,.,13,TRBV30,CAWSGSGGQPQHF,TGTGCCTGGAGTGGGTCGGGTGGCCAGCCCCAGCATTTT
TRBJ2-3,.,.,15,TRBV18,CASSRVPGSTDTQYF,TGTGCCAGCTCCCGGGTGCCGGGGAGCACAGATACGCAGTATTTT
TRBJ2-1,.,.,14,TRBV5-1,CASSFSGVNNEQFF,TGCGCCAGCAGCTTTTCAGGGGTTAACAATGAGCAGTTCTTC
TRBJ2-2,.,TRBD1,15,TRBV7-2,CASSFRQGNTGELFF,TGTGCCAGCAGCTTCAGACAGGGGAACACCGGGGAGCTGTTTTTT
TRBJ1-6,many,.,17,TRBV7-8,CASSLATRRVANSPLHF,TGTGCCAGCAGCTTAGCCACACGAAGAGTAGCCAATTCACCCCTCCACTTT
TRBJ2-7,once,.,14,TRBV29-1,CSVVGRGGPHEQYF,TGCAGCGTTGTGGGTCGGGGTGGCCCCCACGAGCAGTACTTC
TRBJ2-1,few,TRBD2,15,TRBV18,CASSPGSGGNNEQFF,TGTGCCAGCTCACCGGGCAGCGGGGGGAACAATGAGCAGTTCTTC
TRBJ1-4,many,.,15,TRBV15,CATSRDLGWDEKLFF,TGTGCCACCAGCAGAGATCTGGGGTGGGATGAAAAACTGTTTTTT
TRBJ2-6,.,.,16,TRBV7-2,CASSPLPGAGANVLTF,TGTGCCAGCAGCCCCCTCCCGGGGGCTGGGGCCAACGTCCTGACTTTC
TRBJ2-7,.,TRBD1,15,TRBV7-3,CASSPEGTGYYEQYF,TGTGCCAGCAGCCCAGAGGGGACAGGGTACTACGAGCAGTACTTC
TRBJ2-5,few,TRBD2,17,TRBV4-2,CASSQGRFGLAEETQYF,TGTGCCAGCAGCCAAGGGCGGTTCGGACTAGCGGAAGAGACCCAGTACTTC
TRBJ2-2,few,.,16,TRBV6-5,CASRGARKPDTGELFF,TGTGCCAGCAGGGGGGCGAGGAAACCAGACACCGGGGAGCTGTTTTTT
TRBJ1-5,.,.,16,TRBV2,CASRDRSRVSNQPQHF,TGTGCCAGCAGAGACAGGTCCCGGGTTAGCAATCAGCCCCAGCATTTT
TRBJ1-3,few,.,13,TRBV20-1,CSALGVLGNTIYF,TGCAGTGCTCTAGGGGTTCTTGGAAACACCATATATTTT
TRBJ1-3,.,.,14,TRBV9,CASSGADPGNTIYF,TGTGCCAGCAGCGGCGCAGATCCTGGAAACACCATATATTTT
TRBJ2-1,few,TRBD2,14,TRBV5-1,CASSSGTSTDEQFF,TGCGCCAGCAGCTCCGGGACTAGCACGGATGAGCAGTTCTTC
TRBJ2-3,few,.,13,TRBV7-2,CAGSLRGADTQYF,TGTGCCGGGAGCCTAAGGGGCGCAGATACGCAGTATTTT
TRBJ1-6,few,.,13,TRBV3-1,CASSPEAGSPLHF,TGTGCCAGCAGCCCCGAGGCAGGCTCACCCCTCCACTTT
TRBJ2-2,few,TRBD2,17,TRBV5-5,CASSSSTSGGNTGELFF,TGTGCCAGCAGCTCCTCGACTAGCGGAGGAAACACCGGGGAGCTGTTTTTT